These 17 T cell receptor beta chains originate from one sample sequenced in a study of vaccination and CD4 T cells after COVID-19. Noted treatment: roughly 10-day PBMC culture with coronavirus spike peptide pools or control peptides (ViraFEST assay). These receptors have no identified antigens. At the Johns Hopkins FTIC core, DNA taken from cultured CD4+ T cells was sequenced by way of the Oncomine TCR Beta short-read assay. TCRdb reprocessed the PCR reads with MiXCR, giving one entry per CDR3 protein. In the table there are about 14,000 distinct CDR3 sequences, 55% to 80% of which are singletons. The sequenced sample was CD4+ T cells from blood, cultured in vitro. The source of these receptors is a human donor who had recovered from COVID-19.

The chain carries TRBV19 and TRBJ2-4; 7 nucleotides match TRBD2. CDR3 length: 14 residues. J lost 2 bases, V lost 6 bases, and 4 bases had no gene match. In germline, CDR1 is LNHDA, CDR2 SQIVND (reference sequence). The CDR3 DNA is TGTGCCAGTAGGGGGGGGAGATCCAAAAACATTCAGTACTTC. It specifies CASRGGRSKNIQYF.

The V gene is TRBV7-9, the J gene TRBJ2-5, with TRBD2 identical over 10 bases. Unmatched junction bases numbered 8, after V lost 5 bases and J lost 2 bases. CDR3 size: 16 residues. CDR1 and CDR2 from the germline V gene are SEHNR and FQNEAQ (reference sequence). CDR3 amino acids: CASSPVLAGPQETQYF. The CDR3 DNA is TGTGCCAGCAGCCCAGTACTAGCGGGGCCACAAGAGACCCAGTACTTC.

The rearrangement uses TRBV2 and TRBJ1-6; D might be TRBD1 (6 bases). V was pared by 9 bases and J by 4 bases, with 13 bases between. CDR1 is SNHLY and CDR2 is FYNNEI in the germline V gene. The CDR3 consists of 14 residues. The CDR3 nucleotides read TGTGCCAGTTACAGGGAAGGGTATAATTCACCCCTCCACTTT. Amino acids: CASYREGYNSPLHF.

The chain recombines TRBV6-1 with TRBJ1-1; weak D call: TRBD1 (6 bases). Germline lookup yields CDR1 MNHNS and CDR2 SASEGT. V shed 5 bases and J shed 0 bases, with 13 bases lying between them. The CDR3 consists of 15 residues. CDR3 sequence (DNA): TGTGCCAGCAGTAAACCAGGGGCCATGAACACTGAAGCTTTCTTT. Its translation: CASSKPGAMNTEAFF.

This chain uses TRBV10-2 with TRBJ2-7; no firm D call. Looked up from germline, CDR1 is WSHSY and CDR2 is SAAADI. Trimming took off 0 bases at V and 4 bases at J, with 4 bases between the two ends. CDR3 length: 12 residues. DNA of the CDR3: TGCGCCAGCAGTGAGTCGAAATACGAGCAGTACTTC. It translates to CASSESKYEQYF.

The DNA for the CDR3 is TGTGCCAGCAGACCTGCGACAGGGAGAGGGGAAAAACTGTTTTTT. Translation gives CASRPATGRGEKLFF. The chain is built from TRBV28 and TRBJ1-4, with 7 bases aligning to TRBD1. The CDR3 is 15 amino acids. Trimming took 6 bases from V and 8 from J; bases not matched to a gene: 12. CDR1 and CDR2 from the germline V gene are MDHEN and SYDVKM.

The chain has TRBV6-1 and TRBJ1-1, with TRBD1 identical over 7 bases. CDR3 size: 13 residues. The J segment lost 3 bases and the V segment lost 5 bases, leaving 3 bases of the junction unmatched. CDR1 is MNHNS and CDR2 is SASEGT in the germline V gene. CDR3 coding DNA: TGTGCCAGCAGTCCCAGGGGGGACACTGAAGCTTTCTTT. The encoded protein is CASSPRGDTEAFF.

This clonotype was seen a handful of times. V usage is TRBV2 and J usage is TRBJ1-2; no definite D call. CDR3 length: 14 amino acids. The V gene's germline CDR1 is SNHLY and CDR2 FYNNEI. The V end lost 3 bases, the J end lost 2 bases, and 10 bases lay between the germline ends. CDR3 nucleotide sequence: TGTGCCAGCAGTGACTGGGATCCCAACTATGGCTACACCTTC. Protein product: CASSDWDPNYGYTF.

As DNA, the CDR3 is TGCAGCGTGACACAGGGGCCCACAGGCTACGAGCAGTACTTC. Amino acids: CSVTQGPTGYEQYF. This sequence joins TRBV29-1 and TRBJ2-7, with 7 bases that match TRBD1. The CDR3 is 14 residues long. V dropped 6 bases and J dropped 3; count of bases not matched to a gene: 11. CDR1 is SQVTM, CDR2 ANQGSEA, per germline.

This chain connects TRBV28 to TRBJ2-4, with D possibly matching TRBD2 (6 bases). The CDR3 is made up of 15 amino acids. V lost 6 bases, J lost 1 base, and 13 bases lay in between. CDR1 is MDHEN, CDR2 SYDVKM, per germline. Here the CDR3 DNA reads TGTGCCAGCAGGAAGTGGGGGAGGGCCAAAAACATTCAGTACTTC. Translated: CASRKWGRAKNIQYF.

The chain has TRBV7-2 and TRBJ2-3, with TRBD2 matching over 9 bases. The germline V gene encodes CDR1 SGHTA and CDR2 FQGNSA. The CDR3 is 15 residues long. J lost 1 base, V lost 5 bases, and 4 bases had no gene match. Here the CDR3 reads CASSRLAGRTDTQYF. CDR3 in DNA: TGTGCCAGCAGCCGCCTAGCGGGACGCACAGATACGCAGTATTTT.

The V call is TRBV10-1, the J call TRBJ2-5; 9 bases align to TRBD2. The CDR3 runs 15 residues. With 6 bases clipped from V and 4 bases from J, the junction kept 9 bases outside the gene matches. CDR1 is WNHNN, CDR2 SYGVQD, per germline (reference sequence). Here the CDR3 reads CASSGAGAGGETQYF. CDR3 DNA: TGCGCCAGCAGCGGCGCGGGAGCGGGAGGAGAGACCCAGTACTTC.

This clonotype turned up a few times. In DNA form, the CDR3 reads TGTGCCAGCAGTCGATTGGACAGGGCTGATGGCTACACCTTC. Translated, it gives CASSRLDRADGYTF. The V gene is TRBV2, the J gene TRBJ1-2, with 8 bases that match TRBD1. Trimming at V came to 5 bases and at J to 6 bases, leaving 8 bases not matched to a gene. The CDR3 loop spans 14 amino acids. CDR1 is SNHLY, CDR2 FYNNEI, per germline.

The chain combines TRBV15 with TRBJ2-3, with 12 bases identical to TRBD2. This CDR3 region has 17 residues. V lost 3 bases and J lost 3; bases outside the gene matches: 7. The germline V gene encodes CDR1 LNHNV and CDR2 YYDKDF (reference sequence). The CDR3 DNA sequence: TGTGCCACCAGCAGGGGGGCTAGCGGGAGGGAAACAGATACGCAGTATTTT. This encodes CATSRGASGRETDTQYF.

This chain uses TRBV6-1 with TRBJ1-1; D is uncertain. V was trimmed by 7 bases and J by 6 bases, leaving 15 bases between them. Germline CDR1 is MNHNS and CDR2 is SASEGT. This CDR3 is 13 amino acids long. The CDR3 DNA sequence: TGTGCCAGCACCAACGGAGCGAGATCTGAAGCTTTCTTT. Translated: CASTNGARSEAFF.

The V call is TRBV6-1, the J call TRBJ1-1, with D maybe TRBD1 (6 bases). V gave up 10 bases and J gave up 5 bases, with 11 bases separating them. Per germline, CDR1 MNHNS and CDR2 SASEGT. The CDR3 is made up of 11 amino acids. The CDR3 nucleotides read TGTGCCACAAAAGGGGGGACTGAAGCTTTCTTT. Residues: CATKGGTEAFF.

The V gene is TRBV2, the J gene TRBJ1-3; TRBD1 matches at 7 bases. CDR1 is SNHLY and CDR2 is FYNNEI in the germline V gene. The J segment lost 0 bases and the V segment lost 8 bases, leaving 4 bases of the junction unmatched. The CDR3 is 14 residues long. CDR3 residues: CASRGQRSGNTIYF. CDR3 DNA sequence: TGTGCCAGCCGGGGACAGCGCTCTGGAAACACCATATATTTT.